This T cell receptor (beta chain) was captured by sequencing in a study of T cell repertoires in cytomegalovirus infection. Points from the study as a whole: CMV-specific TCR beta clonotypes restricted by HLA-C were the ones dominating the ex vivo response.

About this clonotype itself: As yet, its antigen is unknown.

TCRdb recomputed calls from the reads with MiXCR, one row per CDR3 protein. The sample records a few hundred thousand distinct CDR3 sequences, roughly a sixth being singletons. CDR1 is ENHRY and CDR2 is SYGVKD in the germline V gene. V was clipped by 4 bases and J by 6 bases, with 10 bases between them. The CDR3 loop spans 14 amino acids. This receptor was identified in a human donor in good health (CMV status not recorded). Some clones in this sample may be carry-over from other donors' samples. Source material: PBMCs. The chain employs TRBV10-3 and TRBJ1-6; perhaps TRBD1 as D (5 bases). The CDR3 nucleotides read TGTGCCATCAGTGTGGACACTCGTAATTCACCCCTCCACTTT. It translates to CAISVDTRNSPLHF.